This T cell receptor (beta chain) was observed in a study of T cell repertoires in cytomegalovirus infection. Using its own MiXCR run on the reads, TCRdb lists one record per CDR3 protein. The sample consists of roughly 320,000 distinct CDR3 sequences, 8% to 9.5% of them appearing once. Germline V CDR1 and CDR2: SGHRS, YFSETQ. Trimming stripped 7 bases from V and 6 bases from J, with 14 bases between. The CDR3 consists of 12 residues. This clonotype was observed a few times. The clonotype was recovered from a human donor in good health (CMV status not recorded). Some clones in this sample may be carry-over from other donors' samples. The sequenced material came from PBMCs. The V call is TRBV5-1, the J call TRBJ2-7, with D perhaps matching TRBD2 (5 bases). The CDR3 sequence is CASAIPGFEQYF. The CDR3 region has the DNA TGCGCCAGCGCGATTCCGGGGTTCGAGCAGTACTTC.